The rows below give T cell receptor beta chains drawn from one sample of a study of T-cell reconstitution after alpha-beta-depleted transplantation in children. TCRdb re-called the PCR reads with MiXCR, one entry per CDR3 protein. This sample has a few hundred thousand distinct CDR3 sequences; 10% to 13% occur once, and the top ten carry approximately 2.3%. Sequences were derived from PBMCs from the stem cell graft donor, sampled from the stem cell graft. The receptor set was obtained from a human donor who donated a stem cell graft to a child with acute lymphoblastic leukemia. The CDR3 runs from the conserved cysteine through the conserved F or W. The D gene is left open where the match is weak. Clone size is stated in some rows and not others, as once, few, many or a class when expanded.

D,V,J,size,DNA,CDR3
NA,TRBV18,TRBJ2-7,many,TGTGCCAGCTCACCACGGGACTACGAGCAGTACTTC,CASSPRDYEQYF
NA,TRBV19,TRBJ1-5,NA,TGTGCCAGTAGCCCAACTCTTTGGCCCCAGCATTTT,CASSPTLWPQHF
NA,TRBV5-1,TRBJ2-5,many,TGCGCCAGCAGCCGTCCGGGGCTAGTCCAAGAGACCCAGTACTTC,CASSRPGLVQETQYF
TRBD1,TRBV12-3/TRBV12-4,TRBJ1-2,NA,TGTGCCAGCAGTGTACAGGGGTCCCTTTACTATGGCTACACCTTC,CASSVQGSLYYGYTF
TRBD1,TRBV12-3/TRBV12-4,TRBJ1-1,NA,TGTGCCAGCAGTTCACCTAGACAGGGTCGCACTGAAGCTTTCTTT,CASSSPRQGRTEAFF
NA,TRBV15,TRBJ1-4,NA,TGTGCCACCAGCAGAGATGTTAGGGATGAAAAACTGTTTTTT,CATSRDVRDEKLFF
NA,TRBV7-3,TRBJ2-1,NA,TGTGCCAGCAGCTCCTTAAGCAGCTCCTACAATGAGCAGTTCTTC,CASSSLSSSYNEQFF
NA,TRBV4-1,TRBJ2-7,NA,TGCGCCAGCAGCCACCCCGGGAGCTACGAGCAGTACTTC,CASSHPGSYEQYF
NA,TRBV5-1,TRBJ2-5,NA,TGCACCAGCAGCTTGGCTCGGACGGGCCCGTCCCAAGAGACCCAGTACTTC,CTSSLARTGPSQETQYF
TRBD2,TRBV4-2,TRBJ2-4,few,TGTGCCAGCAGCCAAGCGTCATTAGCGGGAGCCAAAAACATTCAGTACTTC,CASSQASLAGAKNIQYF
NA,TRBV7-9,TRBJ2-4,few,TGTGCCAGCAGCTTAGGGCGCCAGCCCCTAAACATTCAGTACTTC,CASSLGRQPLNIQYF
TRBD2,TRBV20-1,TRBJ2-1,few,TGCAGTGCTACCCTTATCTGGACTAGTCTTACAGGCAATGAGCAGTTCTTC,CSATLIWTSLTGNEQFF
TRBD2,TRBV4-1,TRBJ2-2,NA,TGCGCCAGCAGCCAACGCGGACTAGCGGGAACCGGGGAGCTGTTTTTT,CASSQRGLAGTGELFF
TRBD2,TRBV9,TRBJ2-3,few,TGTGCCAGCAGCGTAGCTGTTAGCGGGAGGAGTGGGAGAGGCACAGATACGCAGTATTTT,CASSVAVSGRSGRGTDTQYF
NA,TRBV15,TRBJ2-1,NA,TGTGCCACCGGTTACTCCTACAATGAGCAGTTCTTC,CATGYSYNEQFF
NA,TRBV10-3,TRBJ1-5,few,TGTGCCATCAGTGAGGGTTACTCCGGCCAGCCCCAGCATTTT,CAISEGYSGQPQHF
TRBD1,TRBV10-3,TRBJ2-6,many,TGTGCCATTGCCCGGGACAGTCTATCTGGGGCCAACGTCCTGACTTTC,CAIARDSLSGANVLTF
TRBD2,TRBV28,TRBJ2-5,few,TGTGCCAGCAGCTCTGGGACTAGCGGGAGCGGGATAGAGACCCAGTACTTC,CASSSGTSGSGIETQYF
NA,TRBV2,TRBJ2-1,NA,TGTGCCAGCAGTGAAAGCGAAAGCTCCTACAATGAGCAGTTCTTC,CASSESESSYNEQFF
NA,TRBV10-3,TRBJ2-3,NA,TGTGCCATCAGTGATGAGTTCACAGATACGCAGTATTTT,CAISDEFTDTQYF
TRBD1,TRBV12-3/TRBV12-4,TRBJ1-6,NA,TGTGCCAGCAGTCCAGGGGGGAATTATTCACCCCTCCACTTT,CASSPGGNYSPLHF
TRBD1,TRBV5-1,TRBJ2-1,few,TGCGCCAGCAGCTCTGGACAGGAGTACAATGAGCAGTTCTTC,CASSSGQEYNEQFF
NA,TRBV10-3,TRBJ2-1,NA,TGTGCCACCCGGCCGGGCCCCGGGCGCCGGGATGAGCAGTTCTTC,CATRPGPGRRDEQFF
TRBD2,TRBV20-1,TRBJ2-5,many,TGCAGTGCTTATTATAGCGGGAGGCGAGAGACCCAGTACTTC,CSAYYSGRRETQYF
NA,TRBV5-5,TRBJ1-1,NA,TGTGCCAGCACTTGGGGGAGCACTGAAGCTTTCTTT,CASTWGSTEAFF
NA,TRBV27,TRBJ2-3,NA,TGTGCCAGCAGTTTATTCCCCGGGGGTCACACAGATACGCAGTATTTT,CASSLFPGGHTDTQYF
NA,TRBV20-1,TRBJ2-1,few,TGCAGTGCTAGAGATCGGGCAGCGGACTCCTACAATGAGCAGTTCTTC,CSARDRAADSYNEQFF
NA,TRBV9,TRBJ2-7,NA,TGTGCCAGCAGCGTTGGCTTAGCGGAACCGTCCGAGCAGTACTTC,CASSVGLAEPSEQYF
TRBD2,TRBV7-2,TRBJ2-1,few,TGTGCCAGCAGCCCGTGGACTAGCGGAAGCTCCTACAATGAGCAGTTCTTC,CASSPWTSGSSYNEQFF
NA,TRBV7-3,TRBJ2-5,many,TGTGCCAGCAGCCCTGGACAAAACGGAGAGACCCAGTACTTC,CASSPGQNGETQYF
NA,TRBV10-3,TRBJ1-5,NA,TGTGCCATCAGTATGAACAGCAATCAGCCCCAGCATTTT,CAISMNSNQPQHF
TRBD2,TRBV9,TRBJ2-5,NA,TGTGCCACCAGCGGAACACCGGGACTAGCGGGAGAGACGCAGTACTTC,CATSGTPGLAGETQYF
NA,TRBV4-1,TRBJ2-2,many,TGCGCCAGCAGCCCTCACAGATCCGGGGAGCTGTTTTTT,CASSPHRSGELFF
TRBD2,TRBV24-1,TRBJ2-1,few,TGTGCCACCAGTGATCACCGACTAGCGGGGACCAATGAGCAGTTCTTC,CATSDHRLAGTNEQFF
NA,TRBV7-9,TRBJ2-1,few,TGTGCCAGCAGAGCGAACTCCTACAATGAGCAGTTCTTC,CASRANSYNEQFF
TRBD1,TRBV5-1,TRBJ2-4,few,TGCGCCAGCAGTTGGACAGGGGGTCTTGCCAAAAACATTCAGTACTTC,CASSWTGGLAKNIQYF
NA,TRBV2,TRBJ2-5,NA,TGTGCCAGCAGTGAATACTGGTCAAATCAAGAGACCCAGTACTTC,CASSEYWSNQETQYF
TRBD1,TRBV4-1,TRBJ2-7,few,TGCGCCAGCAGCCAAGAATCCCCACAGGGGGCCTACGAGCAGTACTTC,CASSQESPQGAYEQYF
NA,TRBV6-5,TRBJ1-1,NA,TGTGCCAGCAGTTACATAGGGCCGAACACTGAAGCTTTCTTT,CASSYIGPNTEAFF
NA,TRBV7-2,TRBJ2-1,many,TGTGCCAGCAGCTTAGTGGGCGGGGTAGCGATCAATGAGCAGTTCTTC,CASSLVGGVAINEQFF
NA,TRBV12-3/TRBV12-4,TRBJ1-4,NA,TGTGCCAGCAGTACCACTAGGGAAAAACTGTTTTTT,CASSTTREKLFF
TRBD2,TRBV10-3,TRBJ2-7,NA,TGTGCCATCAGTGACGGGACTAGCGGTAACTACGAGCAGTACTTC,CAISDGTSGNYEQYF
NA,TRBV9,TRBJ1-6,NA,TGTGCCAGCAGCGTCCTAGGGGGCTCCTATAATTCACCCCTCCACTTT,CASSVLGGSYNSPLHF
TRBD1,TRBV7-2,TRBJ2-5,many,TGTGCCAGCAGCTTGACAGGGGGCCCAGAGACCCAGTACTTC,CASSLTGGPETQYF
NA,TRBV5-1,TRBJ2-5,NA,TGCGCCAGCAGCTTGACAGGCCAGGGAAAGACCCAGTACTTC,CASSLTGQGKTQYF
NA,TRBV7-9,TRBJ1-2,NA,TGTGCCAGCAGCTTCGGGGGGGATGGCTATGGCTACACCTTC,CASSFGGDGYGYTF
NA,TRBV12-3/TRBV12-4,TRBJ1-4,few,TGTGCCAGCAGTACCTACACCGGCGGTAATGAAAAACTGTTTTTT,CASSTYTGGNEKLFF
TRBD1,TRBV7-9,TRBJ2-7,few,TGTGCCAGCAGCCTAACGACAGGGGGGTCCTACGAGCAGTACTTC,CASSLTTGGSYEQYF
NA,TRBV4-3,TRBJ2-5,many,TGCGCCAGCAGCCCCAGCAGACAAGAGACCCAGTACTTC,CASSPSRQETQYF
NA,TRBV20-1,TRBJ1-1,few,TGCAGTGCTACCCCCGGTTCACCGGGCCGCGAAGCTGTCTTT,CSATPGSPGREAVF
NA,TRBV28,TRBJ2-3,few,TGTGCCAGCAGTCCCCCCCACGGGGGACACACAGATACGCAGTATTTT,CASSPPHGGHTDTQYF
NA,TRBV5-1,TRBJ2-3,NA,TGCGCCAGCAGCTTAGTCGGGAAGAGTTTGACAGATACGCAGTATTTT,CASSLVGKSLTDTQYF
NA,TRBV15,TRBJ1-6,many,TGTGCCACCAGCAGAGAAATAAATTCACCCCTCCACTTT,CATSREINSPLHF
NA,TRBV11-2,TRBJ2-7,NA,TGTGCCAGCAGCTTAAGAGCCCTAGTTGTGGGAGCATGGTACGAGCAGTACTTC,CASSLRALVVGAWYEQYF